These T cell receptor beta chains were read from a single sample in a study of T cell repertoires in cytomegalovirus infection. TCRdb reprocessed the reads via MiXCR and lists one record per CDR3 protein. The top ten hold around 43% of the sample, which has around 250,000 distinct CDR3 sequences, approximately 15% seen once. Sequenced sample: CD8+ T cells from PBMCs. These receptors all come from a human donor in good health (CMV status not recorded). Some clones in this sample may be carry-over from other donors' samples. CDR3s include the opening cysteine and the closing phenylalanine or tryptophan. D genes are given only for firm matches. Rows give clone size only sometimes, using once, few, many, or a class for an expanded clone.

TRBV14,NA,17,NA,TRBJ2-7,CASSQDTPRRGGYEQYF,TGTGCCAGCAGCCAAGATACCCCGCGGCGGGGCGGGTACGAGCAGTACTTC
TRBV6-5,few,16,TRBD1,TRBJ2-7,CASSYSGTGGFYEQYF,TGTGCCAGCAGTTACTCAGGGACAGGGGGCTTCTACGAGCAGTACTTC
TRBV28,few,14,NA,TRBJ2-7,CASTSPGHSYEQYF,TGTGCCAGCACCTCACCGGGACATTCCTACGAGCAGTACTTC
TRBV6-2/TRBV6-3,NA,15,NA,TRBJ2-3,CASSLFSDSTDTQYF,TGTGCCAGCAGTCTTTTCTCGGACAGCACAGATACGCAGTATTTT
TRBV5-1,NA,16,NA,TRBJ2-1,CASSLSKGEPIGEQFF,TGCGCCAGCAGCTTGTCGAAAGGGGAGCCAATTGGTGAGCAGTTCTTC
TRBV28,NA,15,NA,TRBJ1-1,CASSTPEGMNTEAFF,TGTGCCAGCAGTACCCCGGAGGGAATGAACACTGAAGCTTTCTTT
TRBV11-2,many,15,NA,TRBJ2-1,CASREEGSSYNEQFF,TGTGCCAGCAGGGAAGAGGGGAGCTCCTACAATGAGCAGTTCTTC
TRBV7-6,many,15,NA,TRBJ2-6,CASSFGLSGANVLTF,TGTGCCAGCAGCTTCGGATTATCTGGGGCCAACGTCCTGACTTTC
TRBV7-8,NA,16,TRBD1,TRBJ2-4,CASSLGLQTGADIQYF,TGTGCCAGCAGCTTGGGACTGCAGACAGGGGCGGACATTCAGTACTTC
TRBV20-1,NA,16,NA,TRBJ2-5,CSARDMMNPTQETQYF,TGCAGTGCTAGAGACATGATGAATCCAACCCAAGAGACCCAGTACTTC
TRBV27,once,13,TRBD1,TRBJ1-1,CASLGQGDTEAFF,TGTGCCAGCCTCGGACAGGGGGACACTGAAGCTTTCTTT
TRBV7-9,NA,14,NA,TRBJ2-5,CASSARLGGETQYF,TGTGCCAGCAGCGCCCGTTTGGGCGGGGAGACCCAGTACTTC
TRBV7-2,many,15,TRBD1,TRBJ1-2,CASSFTGGDNYGYTF,TGTGCCAGCAGTTTTACAGGGGGGGATAACTATGGCTACACCTTC
TRBV27,NA,15,NA,TRBJ1-1,CASSLSPLVNTEAFF,TGTGCCAGCAGTTTATCCCCGCTGGTTAACACTGAAGCTTTCTTT
TRBV6-5,NA,14,NA,TRBJ1-1,CASSSGGGWTEAFF,TGTGCCAGCAGTTCAGGCGGTGGATGGACTGAAGCTTTCTTT
TRBV7-2,NA,20,TRBD2,TRBJ2-3,CASSFGLAGEGVGKADTQYF,TGTGCCAGCAGCTTTGGACTAGCGGGGGAAGGGGTGGGGAAGGCAGATACGCAGTATTTT
TRBV23-1,NA,16,TRBD1,TRBJ1-3,CASSPGQGGFGNTIYF,TGCGCCAGCAGTCCAGGACAGGGTGGTTTTGGAAACACCATATATTTT
TRBV6-6,few,14,TRBD1,TRBJ2-7,CASLGDRGSYEQYF,TGTGCCAGCCTGGGGGACAGGGGATCCTACGAGCAGTACTTC
TRBV19,many,13,TRBD1,TRBJ1-5,CASGQVPNQPQHF,TGTGCCAGTGGACAGGTCCCGAATCAGCCCCAGCATTTT
TRBV20-1,few,14,TRBD1,TRBJ1-5,CSAETGISNQPQHF,TGCAGTGCAGAGACAGGGATTAGCAATCAGCCCCAGCATTTT
TRBV6-2/TRBV6-3,NA,18,NA,TRBJ1-5,CASSPDSITPHSNQPQHF,TGTGCCAGCAGCCCAGACAGTATAACTCCACATAGCAATCAGCCCCAGCATTTT
TRBV6-4,few,17,TRBD2,TRBJ2-1,CASSERSLAVSYNEQFF,TGTGCCAGCAGTGAACGATCACTAGCGGTCTCCTACAATGAGCAGTTCTTC
TRBV6-2/TRBV6-3,few,12,NA,TRBJ2-1,CASSYPRIEQFF,TGTGCCAGCAGTTACCCACGGATAGAGCAGTTCTTC
TRBV2,NA,16,TRBD1,TRBJ2-3,CASNRDSLPSTDTQYF,TGTGCCAGCAACCGGGACAGCCTCCCTAGCACAGATACGCAGTATTTT
TRBV2,NA,11,NA,TRBJ2-7,CASSDSIKQYF,TGTGCCAGCAGTGACAGCATTAAGCAGTACTTC
TRBV7-2,NA,12,NA,TRBJ1-2,CSSSPRTDGYTF,TGTTCCAGCAGCCCCCGGACAGATGGCTACACCTTC
TRBV10-1,few,15,TRBD1,TRBJ2-5,CASSRTGVVQETQYF,TGCGCCAGCAGCCGAACAGGGGTTGTCCAAGAGACCCAGTACTTC
TRBV7-6,NA,19,TRBD2,TRBJ2-5,CASSPTTSGEWGFRETQYF,TGTGCCAGCAGCCCCACGACTAGCGGGGAATGGGGATTCCGCGAGACCCAGTACTTC
TRBV14,many,13,NA,TRBJ2-7,CASSQVRAYEQYF,TGTGCCAGCAGCCAAGTTAGGGCCTACGAGCAGTACTTC
TRBV4-1,few,14,NA,TRBJ2-3,CASSQGQSSRTQYF,TGCGCCAGCAGCCAGGGTCAATCCTCCCGGACGCAGTATTTT
TRBV7-6,many,13,TRBD1,TRBJ1-2,CASSPGTGRGYTF,TGTGCCAGCAGCCCAGGGACAGGGAGAGGCTACACCTTC
TRBV5-1,NA,18,TRBD1,TRBJ1-2,CASSSTGEVLGGTYGYTF,TGCGCCAGCAGCTCTACAGGGGAGGTTTTAGGAGGTACCTATGGCTACACCTTC
TRBV20-1,NA,18,TRBD2,TRBJ2-3,CSARVSGTSGGGTDTQYF,TGCAGTGCTAGAGTTTCCGGGACTAGCGGGGGGGGTACAGATACGCAGTATTTT
TRBV15,many,15,NA,TRBJ2-1,CATSRVRGPYNEQFF,TGTGCCACCAGCAGAGTACGGGGCCCCTACAATGAGCAGTTCTTC